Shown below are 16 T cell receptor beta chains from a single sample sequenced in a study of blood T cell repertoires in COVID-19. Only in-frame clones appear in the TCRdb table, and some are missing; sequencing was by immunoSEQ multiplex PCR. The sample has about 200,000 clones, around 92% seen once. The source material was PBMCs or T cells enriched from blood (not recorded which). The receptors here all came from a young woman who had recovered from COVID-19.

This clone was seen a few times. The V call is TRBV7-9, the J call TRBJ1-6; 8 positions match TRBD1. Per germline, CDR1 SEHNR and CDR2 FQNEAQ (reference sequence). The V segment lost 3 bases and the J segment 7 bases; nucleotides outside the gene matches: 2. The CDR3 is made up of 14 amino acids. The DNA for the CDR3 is TGTGCCAGCAGCTTTGGGGACAGGAATTCACCCCTCCACTTT. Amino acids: CASSFGDRNSPLHF.

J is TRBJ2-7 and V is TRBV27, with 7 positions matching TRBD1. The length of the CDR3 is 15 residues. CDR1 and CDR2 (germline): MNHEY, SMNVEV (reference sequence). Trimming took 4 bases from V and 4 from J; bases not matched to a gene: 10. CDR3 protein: CASSSDRAIGYEQYF. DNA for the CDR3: TGTGCCAGCAGTTCCGACAGGGCTATCGGTTACGAGCAGTACTTC.

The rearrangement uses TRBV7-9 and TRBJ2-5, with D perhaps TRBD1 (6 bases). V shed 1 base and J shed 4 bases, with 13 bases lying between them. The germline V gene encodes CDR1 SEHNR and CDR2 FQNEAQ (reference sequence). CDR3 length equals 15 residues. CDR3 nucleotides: TGTGCCAGCAGCTTAGGGTCAGGGGTCGGAGAGACCCAGTACTTC. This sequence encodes CASSLGSGVGETQYF. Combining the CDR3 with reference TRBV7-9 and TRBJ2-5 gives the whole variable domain DTGVSQNPRHKITKRGQNVTFRCDPISEHNRLYWYRQTLGQGPEFLTYFQNEAQLEKSRLLSDRFSAERPKGSFSTLEIQRTEQGDSAMYLCASSLGSGVGETQYFGPGTRLLVL.

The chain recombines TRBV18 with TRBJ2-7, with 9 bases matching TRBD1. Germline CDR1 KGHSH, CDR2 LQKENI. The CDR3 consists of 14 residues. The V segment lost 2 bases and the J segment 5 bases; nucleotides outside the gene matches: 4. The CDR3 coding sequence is TGTGCCAGCTCACCAGACAGGGGGGTAGACGAGCAGTACTTC. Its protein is CASSPDRGVDEQYF.

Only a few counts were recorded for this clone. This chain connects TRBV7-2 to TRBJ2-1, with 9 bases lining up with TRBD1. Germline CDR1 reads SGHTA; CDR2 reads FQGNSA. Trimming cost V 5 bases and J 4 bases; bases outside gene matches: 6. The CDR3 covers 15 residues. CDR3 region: CASSLDRGIYNEQFF. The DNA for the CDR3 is TGTGCCAGCAGCCTCGACAGGGGGATATACAATGAGCAGTTCTTC.

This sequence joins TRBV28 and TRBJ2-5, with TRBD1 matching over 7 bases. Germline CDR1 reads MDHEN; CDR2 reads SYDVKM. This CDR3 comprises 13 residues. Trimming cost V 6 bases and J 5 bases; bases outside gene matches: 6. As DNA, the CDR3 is TGTGCCAGCAGCTCACGACAGGGTGAGACCCAGTACTTC. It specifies CASSSRQGETQYF.

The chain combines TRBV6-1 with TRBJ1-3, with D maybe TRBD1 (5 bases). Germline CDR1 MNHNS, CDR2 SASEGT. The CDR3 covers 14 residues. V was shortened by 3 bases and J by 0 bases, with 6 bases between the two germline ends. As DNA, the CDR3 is TGTGCCAGCAGTGAGGGGCACTCTGGAAACACCATATATTTT. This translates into CASSEGHSGNTIYF.

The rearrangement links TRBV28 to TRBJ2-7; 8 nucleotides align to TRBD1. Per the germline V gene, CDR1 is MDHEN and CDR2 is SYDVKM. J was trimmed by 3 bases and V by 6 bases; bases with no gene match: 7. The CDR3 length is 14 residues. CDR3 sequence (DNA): TGTGCCAGCAGATACGGACAGGGTTACTACGAGCAGTACTTC. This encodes CASRYGQGYYEQYF.

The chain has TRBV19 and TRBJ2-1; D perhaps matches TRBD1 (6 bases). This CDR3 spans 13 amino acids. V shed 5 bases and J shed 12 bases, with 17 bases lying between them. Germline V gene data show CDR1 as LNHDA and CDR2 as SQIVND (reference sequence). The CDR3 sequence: CASSPDRYVWQFF. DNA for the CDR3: TGTGCCAGTAGTCCGGACAGATATGTATGGCAGTTCTTC.

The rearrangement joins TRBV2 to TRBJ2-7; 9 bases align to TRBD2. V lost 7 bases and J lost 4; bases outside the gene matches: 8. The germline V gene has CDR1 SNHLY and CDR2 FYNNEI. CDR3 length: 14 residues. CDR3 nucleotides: TGTGCCAGCAAGGGTAGCGGGGGAGGGTACGAGCAGTACTTC. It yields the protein CASKGSGGGYEQYF.

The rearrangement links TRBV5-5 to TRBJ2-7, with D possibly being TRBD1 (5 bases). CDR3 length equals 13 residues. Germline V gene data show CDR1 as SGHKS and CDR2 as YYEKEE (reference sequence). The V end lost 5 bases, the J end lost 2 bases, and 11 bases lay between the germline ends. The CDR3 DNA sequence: TGTGCCAGCAGTTGGGGCACAGCCTACGAGCAGTACTTC. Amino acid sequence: CASSWGTAYEQYF.

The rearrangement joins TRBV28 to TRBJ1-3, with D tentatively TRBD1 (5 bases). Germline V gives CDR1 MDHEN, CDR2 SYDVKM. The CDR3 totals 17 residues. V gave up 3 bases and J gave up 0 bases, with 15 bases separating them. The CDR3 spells CASSLGPGRDSGNTIYF. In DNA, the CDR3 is TGTGCCAGCAGTTTGGGTCCAGGGAGGGACTCTGGAAACACCATATATTTT.

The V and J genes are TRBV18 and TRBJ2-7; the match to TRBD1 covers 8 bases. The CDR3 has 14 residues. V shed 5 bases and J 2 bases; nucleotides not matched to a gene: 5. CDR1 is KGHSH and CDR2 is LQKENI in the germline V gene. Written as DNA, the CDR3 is TGTGCCAGCTCAGAGACAGGGGACCCCTACGAGCAGTACTTC. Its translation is CASSETGDPYEQYF.

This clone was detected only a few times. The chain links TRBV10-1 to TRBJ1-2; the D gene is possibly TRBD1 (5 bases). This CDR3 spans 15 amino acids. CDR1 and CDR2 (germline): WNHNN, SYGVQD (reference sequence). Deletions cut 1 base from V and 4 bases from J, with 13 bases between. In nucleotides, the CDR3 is TGCGCCAGCAGTGAGTGGGGCTTCGAACGCTATGGCTACACCTTC. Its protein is CASSEWGFERYGYTF.

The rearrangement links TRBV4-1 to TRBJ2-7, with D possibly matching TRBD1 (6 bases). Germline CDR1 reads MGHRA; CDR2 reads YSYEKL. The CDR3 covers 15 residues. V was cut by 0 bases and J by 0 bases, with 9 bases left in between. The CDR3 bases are TGCGCCAGCAGCCAAGAAGGACAGAGCTCCTACGAGCAGTACTTC. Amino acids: CASSQEGQSSYEQYF.

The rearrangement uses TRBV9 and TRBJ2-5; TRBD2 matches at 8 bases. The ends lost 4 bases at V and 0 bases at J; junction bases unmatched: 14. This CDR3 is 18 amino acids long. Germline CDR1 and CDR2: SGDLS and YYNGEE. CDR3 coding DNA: TGTGCCAGCAGCCCGGAAGCCGGGGGACTAGGGGACCAAGAGACCCAGTACTTC. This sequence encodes CASSPEAGGLGDQETQYF.